The 9 T cell receptor beta chains reported below all come from one sample, sequenced in a study of CD8 T cells in Susac syndrome. RNA, at 0.5 to 1 ug, was reverse transcribed with random hexamers. TCRdb analysed the immunoSEQ multiplex PCR reads with MiXCR anew, one entry per CDR3 protein. The sample records around 170,000 distinct CDR3 sequences, about 95% being singletons. The source material was CD8+ T cells from PBMCs. Receptors originate from a human donor with Susac syndrome.

The rearrangement joins TRBV19 to TRBJ2-5; no firm D call. Germline loops: CDR1 LNHDA, CDR2 SQIVND (reference sequence). The CDR3 covers 13 residues. Trimming left V 3 bases short and J 5 bases short, with 10 bases between. In DNA form, the CDR3 reads TGTGCCAGTAGTATGATTACTGGGGAGACCCAGTACTTC. It translates to CASSMITGETQYF.

Here the CDR3 reads CASSSAGLAGHEQYF. The CDR3 region has the DNA TGTGCCAGCAGTTCAGCGGGACTAGCGGGTCACGAGCAGTACTTC. The chain employs TRBV12-3 or TRBV12-4 and TRBJ2-7, with 12 bases fitting TRBD2. The junction had 6 bases not matched to a gene; V was cut back by 4 bases and J by 5 bases. The CDR3 sequence is 15 residues long.

In nucleotides, the CDR3 is TGCAGTGCTACGCCGGGGGGCTCTGGAAACACCATATATTTT. It translates to CSATPGGSGNTIYF. This sequence joins TRBV20-1 and TRBJ1-3; perhaps TRBD1 as D (5 bases). Trimming took off 4 bases at V and 0 bases at J, with 10 bases between the two ends. This CDR3 region has 14 residues. Germline V gene lookup returns CDR1 DFQATT and CDR2 SNEGSKA (reference sequence).

The CDR3 DNA sequence: TGTGCCAGCACCATCCCGGGCAGACCGCTCACAGATACGCAGTATTTT. The encoded protein is CASTIPGRPLTDTQYF. This chain links TRBV7-8 with TRBJ2-3; no firm D call. The CDR3 consists of 16 residues. Trimming shortened V by 7 bases and J by 2 bases, and 19 bases separated the two germline ends. Germline assignment: CDR1 SGHVS and CDR2 FQNEAQ.

The V call is TRBV4-1, the J call TRBJ2-3; D is undetermined. Germline assignment: CDR1 MGHRA and CDR2 YSYEKL. Trimming pared 1 base from V and 4 bases from J, leaving 12 bases between. There are 15 residues in the CDR3. In DNA form, the CDR3 reads TGCGCCAGCAGCCAAGGTCCTAGTCTGGCAGATACGCAGTATTTT. Residues: CASSQGPSLADTQYF.

This rearrangement joins TRBV29-1 to TRBJ2-2; 11 bases align to TRBD2. With 0 bases clipped from V and 3 bases from J, the junction kept 3 bases outside the gene matches. The CDR3 has 16 amino acids. Germline V gene lookup returns CDR1 SQVTM and CDR2 ANQGSEA. CDR3 coding DNA: TGCAGCGTTGAAGATCCACTAGCGGGAGACACCGGGGAGCTGTTTTTT. Its translation is CSVEDPLAGDTGELFF.

V gene TRBV29-1 combines with J gene TRBJ2-7; D gene ambiguous. V lost 6 bases, J lost 2 bases, and 8 bases lay in between. Germline V gene data show CDR1 as SQVTM and CDR2 as ANQGSEA. The length of the CDR3 is 11 residues. The CDR3: CSVTRAYEQYF. The CDR3 coding sequence is TGCAGCGTAACCCGGGCCTACGAGCAGTACTTC.

The genes are TRBV20-1 and TRBJ2-7; no clear D. The length of the CDR3 is 15 residues. Germline CDR1 reads DFQATT; CDR2 reads SNEGSKA (reference sequence). V lost 0 bases and J lost 1, with 13 bases in between. In DNA form, the CDR3 reads TGCAGTGCTAGAGATTCTGAACTTTCTTCCTACGAGCAGTACTTC. Its translation is CSARDSELSSYEQYF.

The genes are TRBV3-1 and TRBJ1-5; possible D gene TRBD1, 5 bases. Deletions cut 4 bases from V and 7 bases from J, with 17 bases between. Per the germline V gene, CDR1 is LGHDT and CDR2 is YNNKEL (reference sequence). CDR3 length: 15 residues. In nucleotides, the CDR3 is TGTGCCAGCAGCCCCTCGGGGTCGTCAGGGCAGCCCCAGCATTTT. Protein product: CASSPSGSSGQPQHF. The full variable domain, with the rest looked up from reference TRBV3-1 and TRBJ1-5, is DTAVSQTPKYLVTQMGNDKSIKCEQNLGHDTMYWYKQDSKKFLKIMFSYNNKELIINETVPNRFSPKSPDKAHLNLHINSLELGDSAVYFCASSPSGSSGQPQHFGDGTRLSIL.